Each of the 21 T cell receptor beta chains below was sequenced from the same sample in a study of T cells in Graves' hyperthyroidism and ophthalmopathy. Researchers took RNA transcripts and amplified the TCR beta CDR3 regions from them. In the first-round RT-PCR of the TCR CDR3, the HTBI primer set was used. Each CDR3 protein is one row after TCRdb ran MiXCR on the multiplex PCR reads. This table holds 200,000 to 250,000 distinct CDR3 sequences, roughly 17% found once. Sequencing used blood. These TCRs come from a woman in her forties or fifties with Graves' hyperthyroidism.

This clonotype was seen a handful of times. This chain links TRBV6-2 or TRBV6-3 with TRBJ2-4; 10 positions agree with TRBD2. The J segment lost 0 bases and the V segment lost 9 bases, leaving 5 bases of the junction unmatched. The CDR3 has 15 amino acids. Germline V lookup: CDR1 MNHEY, CDR2 SVGEGT. The CDR3 bases are TGTGCCAGTTTAGCGGGAGGTTTAGCCAAAAACATTCAGTACTTC. Translation gives CASLAGGLAKNIQYF.

This clonotype was detected many times. The rearrangement links TRBV20-1 to TRBJ2-5, with a tentative D call TRBD1 (5 bases). The CDR3 loop spans 15 amino acids. CDR1 DFQATT and CDR2 SNEGSKA come from the germline V gene (reference sequence). Trimming removed 1 base from V and 2 bases from J, with 14 bases in between. In DNA, the CDR3 is TGCAGTGCTAGAGGGTCCTGGGGCGCACAAGAGACCCAGTACTTC. Translation gives CSARGSWGAQETQYF.

This clonotype was observed at least ten times. The chain combines TRBV27 with TRBJ2-7; 7 bases line up with TRBD2. CDR3 length: 13 residues. Per germline, CDR1 MNHEY and CDR2 SMNVEV (reference sequence). The junction had 1 base not matched to a gene; V was cut back by 2 bases and J by 3 bases. The DNA for the CDR3 is TGTGCCAGCAGTTTAGCGGGAGTCTACGAGCAGTACTTC. This translates into CASSLAGVYEQYF.

This clonotype came up many times. This sequence joins TRBV20-1 and TRBJ2-7; 7 bases fit TRBD1. The ends lost 5 bases at V and 2 bases at J; junction bases unmatched: 9. CDR1 and CDR2 (germline): DFQATT, SNEGSKA (reference sequence). This CDR3 comprises 14 residues. The chain's CDR3 is CSAYRDSQTYEQYF. The DNA of the CDR3 is TGCAGTGCTTATAGGGACAGTCAAACCTACGAGCAGTACTTC.

This clonotype was seen at least ten times. The V call is TRBV3-1, the J call TRBJ2-1; the D gene is possibly TRBD2 (6 bases). Trimming removed 2 bases at V and 8 bases at J, with 13 bases between. CDR1 LGHDT and CDR2 YNNKEL come from the germline V gene (reference sequence). CDR3 length equals 14 residues. The CDR3 DNA reads as TGTGCCAGCAGCCAAATCCCTTCTAGCGATGAGCAGTTCTTC. Residues: CASSQIPSSDEQFF.

V is TRBV7-9 and J is TRBJ1-1; D may be TRBD1 (5 bases). Trimming shortened V by 7 bases and J by 0 bases, and 15 bases separated the two germline ends. Germline V CDR1 and CDR2: SEHNR, FQNEAQ (reference sequence). The CDR3 has 15 amino acids. The DNA for the CDR3 is TGTGCCAGCACCGAGCCGGGGACGATGAACACTGAAGCTTTCTTT. Its translation: CASTEPGTMNTEAFF.

The sample holds many counts of this clonotype. This chain connects TRBV18 to TRBJ2-7; TRBD2 matches 12 bases. The CDR3 spans 16 residues. V dropped 3 bases and J dropped 1; count of bases not matched to a gene: 4. CDR1 is KGHSH, CDR2 LQKENI, per germline. CDR3 region: CASSPTSGSDSYEQYF. The CDR3 bases are TGTGCCAGCTCACCGACTAGCGGGAGTGATTCCTACGAGCAGTACTTC.

V usage is TRBV6-1 and J usage is TRBJ1-2; D gene unclear. This CDR3 has 14 amino acids. The V gene lost 1 base and the J gene lost 13 bases, with 19 bases spanning the gap. Germline CDR1 MNHNS, CDR2 SASEGT. The CDR3 coding sequence is TGTGCCAGCAGTGAAGAGGCCAGCCCGAGTAAGCCCACCTTC. Residues: CASSEEASPSKPTF.

This chain joins TRBV6-1 and TRBJ1-5, with unresolved D. Trimming left V 2 bases short and J 3 bases short, with 8 bases between. CDR1 and CDR2 (germline): MNHNS, SASEGT. The CDR3 covers 14 residues. In DNA, the CDR3 is TGTGCCAGCAGTGAAATCCTTCCCAATCAGCCCCAGCATTTT. Translated: CASSEILPNQPQHF.

This clonotype was detected ten times or more. This sequence joins TRBV28 and TRBJ2-1; 11 bases agree with TRBD2. CDR1 MDHEN and CDR2 SYDVKM come from the germline V gene. CDR3 length equals 16 residues. V shed 5 bases, J shed 2 bases, and the junction held 5 bases outside the gene matches. For the CDR3, the DNA is TGTGCCAGCAGTCGGGGACTAGCGGTACCCTACAATGAGCAGTTCTTC. This sequence encodes CASSRGLAVPYNEQFF.

In its sample, this clonotype was seen many times. V usage is TRBV28 and J usage is TRBJ2-1; 12 positions agree with TRBD1. The germline V gene encodes CDR1 MDHEN and CDR2 SYDVKM. V gave up 3 bases and J gave up 9 bases; unmatched junction bases: 6. The CDR3 consists of 15 residues. The CDR3 here is CASSFRDRGLVEQFF. CDR3 nucleotides: TGTGCCAGCAGTTTCCGGGACAGGGGGCTCGTTGAGCAGTTCTTC.

This chain links TRBV9 with TRBJ2-2; unclear D gene. CDR1 and CDR2 from the germline V gene are SGDLS and YYNGEE. The CDR3 covers 15 residues. V was clipped by 2 bases and J by 1 base, with 9 bases between them. The CDR3 DNA reads TGTGCCAGCAGCGTCTATGGAATGAACACCGGGGAGCTGTTTTTT. As protein: CASSVYGMNTGELFF.

In its sample, this clonotype was seen many times. This chain uses TRBV4-1 with TRBJ1-6, with D unresolved. V lost 0 bases and J 14 bases, leaving 11 bases between the germline ends. CDR3 length: 13 residues. Germline lookup yields CDR1 MGHRA and CDR2 YSYEKL. The CDR3 DNA reads as TGCGCCAGCAGCCAAGATGCGGGCTCAGCCCTCCACTTT. Its translation: CASSQDAGSALHF.

This clonotype has at least ten counts. This chain uses TRBV7-9 with TRBJ2-1; no clear D gene. The CDR3 runs 13 residues. From germline, CDR1 is SEHNR and CDR2 FQNEAQ (reference sequence). V was clipped by 11 bases and J by 4 bases, with 15 bases between them. The CDR3 coding sequence is TGTGCCTCAAGGGAAATCTCTTACAATGAGCAGTTCTTC. Protein: CASREISYNEQFF. The full variable domain, in which reference TRBV7-9 and TRBJ2-1 provide the parts outside the CDR3, is DTGVSQNPRHKITKRGQNVTFRCDPISEHNRLYWYRQTLGQGPEFLTYFQNEAQLEKSRLLSDRFSAERPKGSFSTLEIQRTEQGDSAMYLCASREISYNEQFFGPGTRLTVL.

The chain employs TRBV18 and TRBJ1-6; TRBD1 might be the D (5 bases). The length of the CDR3 is 15 residues. The V end lost 6 bases, the J end lost 7 bases, and 16 bases lay between the germline ends. In germline, CDR1 is KGHSH, CDR2 LQKENI. In DNA form, the CDR3 reads TGTGCCAGCTCGCCCCCGGGACCCAGGAATTCACCCCTCCACTTT. It specifies CASSPPGPRNSPLHF.

This clonotype was seen many times. The chain has TRBV11-2 and TRBJ1-1, with no clear D. Between the trimmed V and J ends, which lost 5 bases and 2 bases, there was a span of 6 bases. Germline CDR1 is SGHAT and CDR2 is FQNNGV. CDR3 length equals 12 residues. The DNA for the CDR3 is TGTGCCAGCAGCAGGAGTAACACTGAAGCTTTCTTT. Protein sequence: CASSRSNTEAFF.

At least ten counts were recorded for this clonotype. The V and J genes are TRBV20-1 and TRBJ2-5, with D maybe TRBD1 (5 bases). The CDR3 extends over 15 amino acids. Trimming shortened V by 3 bases and J by 5 bases, and 19 bases separated the two germline ends. CDR1 DFQATT and CDR2 SNEGSKA come from the germline V gene (reference sequence). This CDR3 reads CSASATGQGVETQYF. CDR3 coding DNA: TGCAGTGCTAGTGCGACTGGACAAGGGGTCGAGACCCAGTACTTC.

This clonotype was counted ten times or more. V is TRBV28 and J is TRBJ2-2; 7 nucleotides line up with TRBD1. This CDR3 has 14 amino acids. V lost 7 bases, J lost 4 bases, and 6 bases stayed unmatched. CDR1 and CDR2 (germline): MDHEN, SYDVKM. CDR3 residues: CASTGDRITGELFF. CDR3 DNA: TGTGCCAGCACCGGGGACAGAATCACCGGGGAGCTGTTTTTT.

This clonotype has at least ten counts. The chain combines TRBV27 with TRBJ1-5; no reliable D call. The germline CDR1 and CDR2 sequences are MNHEY and SMNVEV (reference sequence). The CDR3 contains 16 residues. Trimming shortened V by 3 bases and J by 2 bases, and 14 bases separated the two germline ends. CDR3 residues: CASSFHATGGNQPQHF. The CDR3 nucleotides read TGTGCCAGCAGTTTTCACGCTACGGGAGGCAATCAGCCCCAGCATTTT.

Many counts were recorded for this clonotype. This chain connects TRBV10-3 to TRBJ1-5, with TRBD1 matching over 7 bases. J gave up 1 base and V 4 bases, and 1 base lay outside the gene matches. Germline V gives CDR1 ENHRY, CDR2 SYGVKD. CDR3 length: 14 amino acids. The CDR3 spells CAISADRSNQPQHF. The CDR3 coding sequence is TGTGCCATCAGTGCGGACAGGAGCAATCAGCCCCAGCATTTT.

The chain joins TRBV5-1 to TRBJ1-4; 8 bases line up with TRBD1. V dropped 2 bases and J dropped 3; count of bases not matched to a gene: 12. The CDR3 runs to 18 residues. The germline gives CDR1 SGHRS, CDR2 YFSETQ. The CDR3 DNA reads as TGCGCCAGCAGCTTAACGGGCAGGGGGCACGGATCTAATGAAAAACTGTTTTTT. Protein: CASSLTGRGHGSNEKLFF.